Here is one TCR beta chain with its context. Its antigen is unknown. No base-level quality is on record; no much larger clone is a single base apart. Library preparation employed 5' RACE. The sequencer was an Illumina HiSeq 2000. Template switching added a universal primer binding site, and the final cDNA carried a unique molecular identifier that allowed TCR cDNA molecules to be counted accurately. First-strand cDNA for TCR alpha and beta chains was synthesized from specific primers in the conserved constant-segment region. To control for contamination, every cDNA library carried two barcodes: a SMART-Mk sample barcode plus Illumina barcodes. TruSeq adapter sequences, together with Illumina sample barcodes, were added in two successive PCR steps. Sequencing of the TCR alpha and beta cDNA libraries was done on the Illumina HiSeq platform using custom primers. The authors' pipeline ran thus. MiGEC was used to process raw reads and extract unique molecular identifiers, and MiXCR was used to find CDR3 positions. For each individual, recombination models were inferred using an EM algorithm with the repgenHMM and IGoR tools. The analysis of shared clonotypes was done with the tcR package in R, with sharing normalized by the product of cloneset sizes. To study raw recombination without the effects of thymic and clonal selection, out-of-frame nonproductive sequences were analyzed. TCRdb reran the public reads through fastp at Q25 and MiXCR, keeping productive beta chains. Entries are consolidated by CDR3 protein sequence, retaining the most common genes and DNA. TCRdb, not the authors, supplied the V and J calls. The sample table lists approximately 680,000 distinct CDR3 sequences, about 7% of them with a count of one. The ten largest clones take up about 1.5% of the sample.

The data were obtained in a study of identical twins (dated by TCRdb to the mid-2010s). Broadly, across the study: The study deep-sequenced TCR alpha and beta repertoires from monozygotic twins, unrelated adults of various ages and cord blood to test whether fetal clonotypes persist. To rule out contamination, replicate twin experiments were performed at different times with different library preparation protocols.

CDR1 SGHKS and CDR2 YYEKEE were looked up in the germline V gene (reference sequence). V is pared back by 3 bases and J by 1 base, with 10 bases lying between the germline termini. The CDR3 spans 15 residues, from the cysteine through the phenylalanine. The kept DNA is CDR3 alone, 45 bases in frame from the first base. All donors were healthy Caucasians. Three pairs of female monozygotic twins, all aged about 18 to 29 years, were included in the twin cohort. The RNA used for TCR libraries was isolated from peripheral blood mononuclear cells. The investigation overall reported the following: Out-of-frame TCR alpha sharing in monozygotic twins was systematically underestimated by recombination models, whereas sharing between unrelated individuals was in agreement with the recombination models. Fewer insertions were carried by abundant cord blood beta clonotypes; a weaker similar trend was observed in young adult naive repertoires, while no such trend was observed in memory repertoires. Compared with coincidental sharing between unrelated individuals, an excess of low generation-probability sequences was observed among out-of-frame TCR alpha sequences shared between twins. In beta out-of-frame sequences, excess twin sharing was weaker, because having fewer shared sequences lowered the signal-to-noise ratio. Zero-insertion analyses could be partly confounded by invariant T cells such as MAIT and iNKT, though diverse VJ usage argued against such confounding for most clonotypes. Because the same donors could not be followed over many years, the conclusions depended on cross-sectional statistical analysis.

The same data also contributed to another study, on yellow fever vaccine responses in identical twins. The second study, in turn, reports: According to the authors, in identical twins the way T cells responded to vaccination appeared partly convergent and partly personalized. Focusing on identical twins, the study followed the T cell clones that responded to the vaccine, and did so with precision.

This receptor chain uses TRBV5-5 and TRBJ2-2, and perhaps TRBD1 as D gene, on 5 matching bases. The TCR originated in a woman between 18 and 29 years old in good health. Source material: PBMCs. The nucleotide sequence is TGTGCCAGCAGCTCCTGGGGCGGGAACACCGGGGAGCTGTTTTTT. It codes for CASSSWGGNTGELFF. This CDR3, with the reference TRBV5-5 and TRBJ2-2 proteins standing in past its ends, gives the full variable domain DAGVTQSPTHLIKTRGQQVTLRCSPISGHKSVSWYQQVLGQGPQFIFQYYEKEERGRGNFPDRFSARQFPNYSSELNVNALLLGDSALYLCASSSWGGNTGELFFGEGSRLTVL.